This TCR beta chain is drawn from a study of blood T cell repertoires in COVID-19. Background on the study: The United States, Italy and Spain supplied acute and convalescent COVID-19 samples. The analysed material was cDNA or gDNA that came from T cells, B-cell-depleted T cells, or PBMCs.

This clone has ten or more counts. As originally analysed: The authors estimated nucleated cell counts from reference gene primer amplification. Measured with immunoSEQ multiplex PCR; TCRdb has only the in-frame clones, and not every one. V, J and clone size reflect that table, while D and trimming were determined from the DNA. The sample shows hundreds of thousands of clones, around 85% of them seen only once. This receptor was obtained from a woman between 18 and 30 years old with acute or convalescent COVID-19. Specimen: peripheral blood.

The CDR3 here is CASSLSGQGYEQYF. CDR3 nucleotide sequence: TGTGCCAGCAGCTTATCGGGACAGGGCTACGAGCAGTACTTC. The chain combines TRBV7-4 with TRBJ2-7, with 9 bases that match TRBD1. J was trimmed by 3 bases and V by 2 bases; bases with no gene match: 2. Germline V CDR1 and CDR2: SGHVT, SQSDAQ. The CDR3 length is 14 residues.